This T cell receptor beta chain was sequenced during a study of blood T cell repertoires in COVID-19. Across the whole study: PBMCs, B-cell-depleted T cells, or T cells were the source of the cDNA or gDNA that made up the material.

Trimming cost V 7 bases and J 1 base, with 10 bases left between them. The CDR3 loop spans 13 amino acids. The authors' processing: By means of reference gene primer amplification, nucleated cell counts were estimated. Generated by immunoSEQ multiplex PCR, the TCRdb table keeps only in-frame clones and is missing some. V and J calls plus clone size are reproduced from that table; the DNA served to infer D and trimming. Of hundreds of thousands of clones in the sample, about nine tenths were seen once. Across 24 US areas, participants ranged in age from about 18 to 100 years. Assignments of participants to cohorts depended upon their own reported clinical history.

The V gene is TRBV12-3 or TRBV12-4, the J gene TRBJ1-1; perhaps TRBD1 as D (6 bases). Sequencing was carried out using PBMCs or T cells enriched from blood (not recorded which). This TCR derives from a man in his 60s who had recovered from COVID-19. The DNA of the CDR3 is TGTGCCAGCACCCCGGGACAGAACACTGAAGCTTTCTTT. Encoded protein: CASTPGQNTEAFF.